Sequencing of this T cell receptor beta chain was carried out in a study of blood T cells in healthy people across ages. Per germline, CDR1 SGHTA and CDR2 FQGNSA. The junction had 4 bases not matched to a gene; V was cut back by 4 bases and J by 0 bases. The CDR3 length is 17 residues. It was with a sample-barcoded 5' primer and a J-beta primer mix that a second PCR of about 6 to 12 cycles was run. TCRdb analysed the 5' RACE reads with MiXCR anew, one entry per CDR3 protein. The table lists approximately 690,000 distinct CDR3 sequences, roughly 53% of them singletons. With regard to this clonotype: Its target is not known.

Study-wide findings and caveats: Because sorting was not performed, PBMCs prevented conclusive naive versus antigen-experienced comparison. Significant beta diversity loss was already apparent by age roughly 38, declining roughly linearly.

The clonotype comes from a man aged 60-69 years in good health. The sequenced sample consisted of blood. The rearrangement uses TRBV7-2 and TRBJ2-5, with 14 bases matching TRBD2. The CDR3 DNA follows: TGTGCCAGCAGCTCTTGGACTAGCGGGGGGAACCAAGAGACCCAGTACTTC. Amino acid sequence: CASSSWTSGGNQETQYF. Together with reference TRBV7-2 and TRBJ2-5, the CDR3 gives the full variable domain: GAGVSQSPSNKVTEKGKDVELRCDPISGHTALYWYRQSLGQGLEFLIYFQGNSAPDKSGLPSDRFSAERTGGSVSTLTIQRTQQEDSAVYLCASSSWTSGGNQETQYFGPGTRLLVL.